The 20 T cell receptor beta chains reported below all come from one sample, sequenced in a study of response to subunit inactivated influenza vaccine. Using its own MiXCR run on the RT-PCR reads, TCRdb lists one record per CDR3 protein. The repertoire holds about 570,000 distinct CDR3 sequences, with approximately 10% as singletons. The sample also formed part of further work on T cells expressing NK-cell markers. That paper adds: What made the TCR beta cDNA was 5'RACE template switching with UMIs.

This sample comprised PBMCs from blood, obtained on the day of vaccination. Receptor source: a man over 45 who received an inactivated influenza vaccine.

The chain is built from TRBV7-9 and TRBJ2-3; 7 bases are shared with TRBD1. CDR1 is SEHNR, CDR2 FQNEAQ, per germline (reference sequence). Trimming cost V 5 bases and J 2 bases; bases outside gene matches: 7. The CDR3 runs 15 residues. The CDR3: CASSPRQGNTDTQYF. CDR3 in DNA: TGTGCCAGCAGCCCAAGACAGGGAAACACAGATACGCAGTATTTT.

The table lists this clonotype with a few counts. The rearrangement links TRBV28 to TRBJ2-2; 9 bases fit TRBD1. The CDR3 is 18 residues long. With 3 bases clipped from V and 1 base from J, the junction kept 9 bases outside the gene matches. From germline, CDR1 is MDHEN and CDR2 SYDVKM. CDR3 sequence (DNA): TGTGCCAGCAGTTTGATACTACAGGGGGCTGGGAACACCGGGGAGCTGTTTTTT. Amino acids: CASSLILQGAGNTGELFF.

The V gene is TRBV19, the J gene TRBJ2-1; tentative D call: TRBD1 (6 bases). CDR1 LNHDA and CDR2 SQIVND come from the germline V gene (reference sequence). Trimming removed 3 bases from V and 7 bases from J, with 13 bases in between. The CDR3 has 14 residues. The CDR3, as DNA: TGTGCCAGTAGTATGGCAACAGGGCCGAATGAGCAGTTCTTC. Encoded protein: CASSMATGPNEQFF.

This clonotype was seen more than once but under ten times. The rearrangement links TRBV7-2 to TRBJ2-7; D gene ambiguous. This CDR3 comprises 13 residues. In germline, CDR1 is SGHTA, CDR2 FQGNSA. Trimming shortened V by 5 bases and J by 2 bases, and 10 bases separated the two germline ends. The CDR3 loop reads CASSPRPTYEQYF. DNA of the CDR3: TGTGCCAGCAGCCCTAGACCGACCTACGAGCAGTACTTC.

The chain employs TRBV3-1 and TRBJ2-2; D is unclear. V was pared by 4 bases and J by 5 bases, with 8 bases between. Germline assignment: CDR1 LGHDT and CDR2 YNNKEL (reference sequence). This CDR3 comprises 13 residues. The DNA for the CDR3 is TGTGCCAGCAGCCGTCCGTGGACCGGGGAGCTGTTTTTT. Encoded protein: CASSRPWTGELFF. The whole variable domain, remainder taken from reference TRBV3-1 and TRBJ2-2, is DTAVSQTPKYLVTQMGNDKSIKCEQNLGHDTMYWYKQDSKKFLKIMFSYNNKELIINETVPNRFSPKSPDKAHLNLHINSLELGDSAVYFCASSRPWTGELFFGEGSRLTVL.

The gene calls are TRBV11-2 and TRBJ2-2, with unresolved D. The CDR3 contains 15 residues. Trimming stripped 2 bases from V and 0 bases from J, with 7 bases between. CDR1 is SGHAT and CDR2 is FQNNGV in the germline V gene. The CDR3: CASSLTEANTGELFF. The DNA for the CDR3 is TGTGCCAGCAGCTTAACCGAAGCGAACACCGGGGAGCTGTTTTTT.

This clonotype was picked up one time. This chain joins TRBV30 and TRBJ2-3; maybe TRBD2 (6 bases). The CDR3 is 14 amino acids. Germline V gives CDR1 GTSNPN, CDR2 SVGIG (reference sequence). V lost 0 bases and J 6 bases, leaving 13 bases between the germline ends. In DNA form, the CDR3 reads TGTGCCTGGAGTGTATTTCCTAGCGCGGATACGCAGTATTTT. This codes for CAWSVFPSADTQYF.

The V and J genes are TRBV20-1 and TRBJ2-1, with 7 bases aligning to TRBD1. Trimming removed 6 bases from V and 7 bases from J; junction bases left unmatched: 12. Germline lookup yields CDR1 DFQATT and CDR2 SNEGSKA (reference sequence). The CDR3 spans 14 residues. The CDR3 region has the DNA TGCAGTGCCAAACAGGGGCGTGCTGAGAATGAGCAGTTCTTC. This gives the protein CSAKQGRAENEQFF.

This clonotype was recorded many times. The J gene is TRBJ2-1, the V gene TRBV5-6, with 8 positions matching TRBD2. J lost 3 bases, V lost 7 bases, and 9 bases had no gene match. The CDR3 runs 15 residues. Germline values: CDR1 SGHDT, CDR2 YYEEEE. CDR3 nucleotides: TGTGCCAGCCTCCTGGGCGGGGGGAACTACAATGAGCAGTTCTTC. Translation: CASLLGGGNYNEQFF.

The chain has TRBV9 and TRBJ2-7; D is ambiguous. The length of the CDR3 is 14 residues. Trimming removed 0 bases at V and 3 bases at J, with 10 bases between. Germline CDR1 reads SGDLS; CDR2 reads YYNGEE. CDR3 DNA sequence: TGTGCCAGCAGCGTAGATGCAGCCGTCTACGAGCAGTACTTC. Its protein is CASSVDAAVYEQYF.

The V call is TRBV7-9, the J call TRBJ2-7, with 9 positions matching TRBD1. The CDR3 spans 16 residues. CDR1 is SEHNR, CDR2 FQNEAQ, per germline (reference sequence). Trimming at V came to 5 bases and at J to 2 bases, leaving 10 bases not matched to a gene. The CDR3 coding sequence is TGTGCCAGCAGCACGTTCCGGGACAGGGTTCCCTACGAGCAGTACTTC. Protein: CASSTFRDRVPYEQYF.

This chain links TRBV6-1 with TRBJ2-7, with a possible D match to TRBD1 (6 bases). Germline V gives CDR1 MNHNS, CDR2 SASEGT. This CDR3 comprises 15 residues. The germline V and J ends were trimmed by 6 bases and 2 bases, with 17 bases remaining between them. CDR3 region: CASSQKDRTPYEQYF. In DNA, the CDR3 is TGTGCCAGCAGCCAAAAAGACAGGACCCCCTACGAGCAGTACTTC.

In this sample, this clonotype turned up a few times. The rearrangement joins TRBV11-2 to TRBJ1-3, with D tentatively TRBD1 (5 bases). The CDR3 is 19 amino acids. CDR1 and CDR2 from the germline V gene are SGHAT and FQNNGV. Trimming cost V 0 bases and J 1 base, with 19 bases left between them. The chain's CDR3 is CASSLDRRLGEGSGNTIYF. In nucleotides, the CDR3 is TGTGCCAGCAGCTTAGATCGGCGTCTAGGGGAAGGGTCTGGAAACACCATATATTTT.

This clonotype was seen a few times. The chain joins TRBV15 to TRBJ1-1; D is ambiguous. The germline V and J ends were trimmed by 1 base and 5 bases, with 8 bases remaining between them. CDR1 and CDR2 from the germline V gene are LNHNV and YYDKDF (reference sequence). The CDR3 has 13 amino acids. The CDR3 bases are TGTGCCACCAGCAGAGGACCGGCTACTGAAGCTTTCTTT. This translates into CATSRGPATEAFF.

This clonotype was found a few times. This chain joins TRBV5-1 and TRBJ2-1; 7 bases agree with TRBD1. CDR3 length: 15 residues. Trimming removed 4 bases from V and 1 base from J; junction bases left unmatched: 5. Germline CDR1 is SGHRS and CDR2 is YFSETQ. The DNA for the CDR3 is TGCGCCAGCAGCCGGGACAGCATTTCCTACAATGAGCAGTTCTTC. Amino acids: CASSRDSISYNEQFF. The full variable domain, rest sourced from reference TRBV5-1 and TRBJ2-1, is KAGVTQTPRYLIKTRGQQVTLSCSPISGHRSVSWYQQTPGQGLQFLFEYFSETQRNKGNFPGRFSGRQFSNSRSEMNVSTLELGDSALYLCASSRDSISYNEQFFGPGTRLTVL.

The V call is TRBV5-1, the J call TRBJ2-1; either TRBD1 or TRBD2 may fit D (5 bases each). V lost 2 bases to trimming and J lost 0 bases, with 9 bases between them. This CDR3 has 15 amino acids. Germline V lookup: CDR1 SGHRS, CDR2 YFSETQ. This chain's CDR3 is CASSFEGNSYNEQFF. CDR3 sequence (DNA): TGCGCCAGCAGCTTTGAGGGGAACTCCTACAATGAGCAGTTCTTC.

V gene TRBV9 combines with J gene TRBJ1-2; 9 bases line up with TRBD1. The trim removed 3 bases at V and 12 bases at J, leaving 9 bases unmatched. The length of the CDR3 is 13 residues. Germline V gene sequence: CDR1 SGDLS, CDR2 YYNGEE. The CDR3 DNA reads TGTGCCAGCAGCGCTACAGGGGGCTCTACTCACACCTTC. It yields the protein CASSATGGSTHTF.

This clonotype has more than one count but fewer than ten. The rearrangement joins TRBV6-1 to TRBJ1-1, with 8 bases identical to TRBD1. The CDR3 is 15 residues long. With V trimmed by 8 bases and J by 0 bases, 8 bases remained unmatched. Germline CDR1 and CDR2: MNHNS and SASEGT. The CDR3 loop is CASVFRTGLNTEAFF. The CDR3 coding sequence is TGTGCCAGCGTCTTCCGGACAGGGTTGAACACTGAAGCTTTCTTT.

The chain recombines TRBV15 with TRBJ2-2, with TRBD2 matching over 14 bases. The CDR3 is 18 amino acids. With V trimmed by 1 base and J by 2 bases, 3 bases remained unmatched. CDR1 is LNHNV, CDR2 YYDKDF, per germline (reference sequence). The CDR3 reads CATSRGTSGGQNTGELFF. DNA of the CDR3: TGTGCCACCAGCAGAGGGACTAGCGGGGGGCAAAACACCGGGGAGCTGTTTTTT.

The V gene is TRBV5-1, the J gene TRBJ2-3, with D tentatively TRBD1 or TRBD2 (5 bases each). With 3 bases removed from V and 6 bases from J, the gap between germline ends came to 11 bases. The germline V gene encodes CDR1 SGHRS and CDR2 YFSETQ. The CDR3 has 13 residues. The CDR3 sequence: CASSSGLSDTQYF. In DNA, the CDR3 is TGCGCCAGCAGCTCGGGGCTGTCTGATACGCAGTATTTT. The full variable domain, its missing parts supplied by reference TRBV5-1 and TRBJ2-3, is KAGVTQTPRYLIKTRGQQVTLSCSPISGHRSVSWYQQTPGQGLQFLFEYFSETQRNKGNFPGRFSGRQFSNSRSEMNVSTLELGDSALYLCASSSGLSDTQYFGPGTRLTVL.